The clone carrying this T cell receptor beta chain was counted at least ten times. The record originates from a study of T-cell reconstitution after alpha-beta-depleted transplantation in children. The library targeted TCRbeta and was prepared with unique molecular identifiers. TCRdb analysed the PCR reads with MiXCR anew, one entry per CDR3 protein. The repertoire consists of roughly 220,000 distinct CDR3 sequences, with 9.7% occurring once and the leading ten covering about 4.9%. The CDR3 runs 16 residues. Germline CDR1 reads LNHDA; CDR2 reads SQIVND (reference sequence). V was pared by 3 bases and J by 10 bases, with 24 bases between.

The chain joins TRBV19 to TRBJ1-1; D is undetermined. The starting material was PBMCs from the stem cell graft donor, obtained from the stem cell graft. This TCR came from a human donor who donated a stem cell graft to a child with SCID. CDR3 sequence reads: CASSISLRRVRRGAFF. CDR3 sequence (DNA): TGTGCCAGTAGTATCAGCCTCCGACGGGTGAGGCGGGGAGCTTTCTTT.